This T cell receptor (beta chain) is drawn from a study of beta chain features in type 1 diabetes. Study-level results: Type 1 diabetes patients had TCRB CDR3s that were shorter (moderately but significantly so) in all four CD4+ subsets. Any HLA-type effect on TCRB rearrangement remained unresolved here.

CDR1 is LNHNV and CDR2 is YYDKDF in the germline V gene (reference sequence). The germline V and J ends were trimmed by 1 base and 0 bases, with 6 bases remaining between them. CDR3 size: 14 residues. This clone has just a few counts. The antigen is not known. Expressed TCRB transcripts got sequenced, as all isolated RNA was reverse transcribed. Measured with immunoSEQ multiplex PCR; TCRdb has only the in-frame clones, and not every one. The data contain roughly 140,000 clones, about 9.3% of them seen just once; the ten biggest clones take up less than 0.5%. Sequenced material: central memory CD4+ T cells from blood. The chain carries TRBV15 and TRBJ1-1; D is ambiguous. The receptor's source is a man aged 30 to 39 with type 1 diabetes. CDR3 sequence reads: CATSRARMNTEAFF. The CDR3 DNA reads TGTGCCACCAGCAGAGCGCGGATGAACACTGAAGCTTTCTTT. Full variable domain (outside the CDR3, taken from reference TRBV15 and TRBJ1-1): DAMVIQNPRYQVTQFGKPVTLSCSQTLNHNVMYWYQQKSSQAPKLLFHYYDKDFNNEADTPDNFQSRRPNTSFCFLDIRSPGLGDTAMYLCATSRARMNTEAFFGQGTRLTVV.